A selection of T cell receptor beta chains follows, all from one sample in a study of control samples from healthy donors and cancer patients. TCRdb keeps only in-frame clones here, not all; method: immunoSEQ multiplex PCR. The table shows around 89,000 clones, with more than 75% occurring only once. What was sequenced was blood. Every receptor here comes from a woman between 55 and 75 years old in good health. Both conserved end residues are part of each CDR3. D genes are given only for firm matches. Where a row states a size, it is once, few, many or the class of an expanded clone; other rows omit it.

few,NA,TRBV12-3/TRBV12-4,TRBJ2-1,CASSWTRHEQFF,TGTGCCAGCAGCTGGACCAGACATGAGCAGTTCTTC
NA,NA,TRBV29-1,TRBJ2-1,CSVRDNRPNEQFF,TGCAGCGTTCGGGACAATCGCCCCAATGAGCAGTTCTTC
NA,NA,TRBV6-5,TRBJ2-3,CASSTGTSTDTQYF,TGTGCCAGCAGTACCGGGACAAGCACAGATACGCAGTATTTT
NA,TRBD2,TRBV19,TRBJ2-2,CASSRTSGSAGELFF,TGTGCCAGTAGCAGGACTAGCGGGAGCGCCGGGGAGCTGTTTTTT
few,TRBD2,TRBV6-2/TRBV6-3,TRBJ2-7,CASSVAGIISYEQYF,TGTGCCAGCAGTGTAGCGGGAATAATCTCCTACGAGCAGTACTTC
once,NA,TRBV7-9,TRBJ2-7,CASSLVAYEQYF,TGTGCCAGCAGCTTAGTAGCCTACGAGCAGTACTTC
NA,TRBD2,TRBV3-1/TRBV3-2,TRBJ2-1,CASSQESSGRMYEQFF,TGTGCCAGCAGCCAAGAATCGAGCGGGAGAATGTATGAGCAGTTCTTC
once,NA,TRBV7-2,TRBJ1-1,CASSSRLPSLTFF,TGTGCCAGCAGCTCCAGACTCCCGTCACTAACTTTCTTT
few,TRBD1,TRBV19,TRBJ2-6,CASSSDRAGANVLTF,TGTGCCAGTAGTTCGGACAGGGCTGGGGCCAACGTCCTGACTTTC
few,NA,TRBV6-6,TRBJ1-2,CASSYSGTWVDGYTF,TGTGCCAGCAGTTACTCTGGAACCTGGGTCGATGGCTACACCTTC
NA,TRBD2,TRBV6-5,TRBJ2-7,CASSYLAGGGEQYF,TGTGCCAGCAGTTACTTAGCGGGAGGGGGCGAGCAGTACTTC
NA,NA,TRBV29-1,TRBJ1-2,CSVEDPEDFYGYTF,TGCAGCGTTGAAGATCCCGAGGATTTCTATGGCTACACCTTC
NA,NA,TRBV5-1,TRBJ2-5,CASSPGTEETQYF,TGCGCCAGCAGCCCCGGGACCGAGGAGACCCAGTACTTC
many,TRBD1,TRBV6-6,TRBJ2-7,CASSTGQPREQYF,TGTGCCAGCAGTACGGGACAGCCCCGCGAGCAGTACTTC
NA,TRBD1,TRBV7-2,TRBJ2-2,CASSGTGDGELFF,TGTGCCAGCAGCGGGACAGGGGACGGGGAGCTGTTTTTT
NA,NA,TRBV18,TRBJ2-2,CASSPIQGAYTGELFF,TGTGCCAGCTCACCAATACAAGGGGCGTACACCGGGGAGCTGTTTTTT
NA,NA,TRBV5-1,TRBJ2-5,CASSSAGRRSGETQYF,TGCGCCAGCAGCTCGGCCGGACGGAGGTCTGGAGAGACCCAGTACTTC
once,NA,TRBV2,TRBJ1-1,CASRGEAAMNTEAFF,TGTGCCAGCAGGGGGGAGGCAGCTATGAACACTGAAGCTTTCTTT
NA,TRBD2,TRBV5-6,TRBJ2-5,CASSLFSGRAQETQYF,TGTGCCAGCAGCTTGTTTAGCGGGAGGGCCCAGGAGACCCAGTACTTC
few,NA,TRBV7-8,TRBJ1-1,CASSLALLGSRNTEAFF,TGTGCCAGCAGCTTAGCGCTTCTCGGCAGTCGGAACACTGAAGCTTTCTTT
NA,NA,TRBV12-2,TRBJ2-5,CASRSGGEPKETQYF,TGTGCAAGTCGCTCAGGGGGGGAGCCCAAAGAGACCCAGTACTTC
few,TRBD1,TRBV2,TRBJ1-2,CASSEEPDRGFGYTF,TGTGCCAGCAGTGAAGAACCAGACAGGGGCTTCGGCTACACCTTC
NA,NA,TRBV2,TRBJ2-3,CASRRGIDTQYF,TGTGCCAGCAGGAGGGGAATAGATACGCAGTATTTT